This T cell receptor beta chain was obtained from a study of HIV-infected patients and healthy controls. Study-wide results and limits: Healthy control repertoires had roughly threefold more distinct CDR3s than untreated HIV+ repertoires, and higher Shannon diversity. Compared with healthy controls, HIV-infected patients showed less CDR3 sharing between individuals.

A remark on this clonotype: Its antigen is not known.

cDNA was made from about 480 ng RNA using alpha and beta constant primers. Using multiplexing indices, alpha and beta chain libraries were generated apart by chain-specific third strand synthesis. TCRdb passed the 5' RACE reads through MiXCR, listing each CDR3 protein once. This table has fewer than 8,000 distinct CDR3 sequences, more than 7.5% appearing once. The CDR3 length is 16 residues. J gave up 5 bases and V 5 bases, and 8 bases lay outside the gene matches. CDR1 is SGHTA and CDR2 is FQGNSA in the germline V gene. Follow-up blood was drawn about 14 weeks, roughly three months, after antiretroviral therapy began. No cell fractionation was done, so the repertoire covers all unsorted peripheral blood T cells.

The rearrangement uses TRBV7-2 and TRBJ2-1, with 11 nucleotides matching TRBD2. The receptor was derived from an adult with HIV infection. Sequencing was performed on blood, taken during antiretroviral therapy. CDR3 nucleotide sequence: TGTGCCAGCAGCCCCTATAGCGGGAGGGCCGACAATGAGCAGTTCTTC. Its translation: CASSPYSGRADNEQFF.